The 19 T cell receptor beta chains reported below all come from one sample, sequenced in a study of cytomegalovirus exposure and HLA in healthy donors. PCR used 60 Vbeta primers and 13 Jbeta primers. The repertoire was sequenced with immunoSEQ multiplex PCR; TCRdb's copy has only in-frame clones and lacks some. The profile shows about 110,000 clones, about 80% of them singletons. What was sequenced was PBMCs. The receptor set was obtained from a woman in her sixties or seventies in good health and CMV-seropositive.

The CDR3 bases are TGTGCCAGCAGCGTAGTTGCGACGGGGGGCTATGGCTACACCTTC. Translating it yields CASSVVATGGYGYTF. This chain connects TRBV9 to TRBJ1-2; maybe TRBD1 (5 bases). The CDR3 extends over 15 amino acids. V lost 0 bases to trimming and J lost 4 bases, with 13 bases between them. Germline CDR1 reads SGDLS; CDR2 reads YYNGEE. Full variable domain (remainder filled in from reference TRBV9 and TRBJ1-2): DSGVTQTPKHLITATGQRVTLRCSPRSGDLSVYWYQQSLDQGLQFLIQYYNGEERAKGNILERFSAQQFPDLHSELNLSSLELGDSALYFCASSVVATGGYGYTFGSGTRLTVV.

The rearrangement joins TRBV5-1 to TRBJ2-1; 11 bases map to TRBD2. Germline values: CDR1 SGHRS, CDR2 YFSETQ. CDR3 size: 16 residues. Trimming at V came to 0 bases and at J to 7 bases, leaving 6 bases not matched to a gene. CDR3 amino acids: CASSLGLAGNSNEQFF. The DNA for the CDR3 is TGCGCCAGCAGCTTGGGACTAGCGGGAAACTCTAATGAGCAGTTCTTC.

This clone turned up a few times. The gene calls are TRBV6-1 and TRBJ2-5; 8 bases fit TRBD1. Germline loops: CDR1 MNHNS, CDR2 SASEGT. The CDR3 runs 15 residues. The junction had 7 bases not matched to a gene; V was cut back by 6 bases and J by 1 base. This CDR3 is CASRTRQGSQETQYF. The CDR3 nucleotides are TGTGCCAGCAGAACGCGACAGGGGAGCCAAGAGACCCAGTACTTC.

V gene TRBV28 combines with J gene TRBJ2-6; no firm D call. CDR3 length: 19 amino acids. The V gene lost 3 bases and the J gene lost 0 bases, with 18 bases spanning the gap. Germline V gene sequence: CDR1 MDHEN, CDR2 SYDVKM. CDR3 DNA: TGTGCCAGCAGTTTTGAATTCTGGGCCGACCGCTCTGGGGCCAACGTCCTGACTTTC. Translated, it gives CASSFEFWADRSGANVLTF. Using reference TRBV28 and TRBJ2-6 for the parts outside the CDR3, the full variable domain is DVKVTQSSRYLVKRTGEKVFLECVQDMDHENMFWYRQDPGLGLRLIYFSYDVKMKEKGDIPEGYSVSREKKERFSLILESASTNQTSMYLCASSFEFWADRSGANVLTFGAGSRLTVL.

V is TRBV21-1 and J is TRBJ1-4; TRBD1 is the table's D call, not checked against the DNA. TRBV21-1 is a listed pseudogene. CDR3 length: 14 residues. The CDR3 DNA reads as TGTGCCAGCAGCTACAGGGGCAGGAATGAAAAACTGTTTTTT. Protein: CASSYRGRNEKLFF.

CDR3 in DNA: TGTGCCAGCAGCCCGAGTCCCGGGACTAGCGGGAGTAGGCAAGAGACCCAGTACTTC. This codes for CASSPSPGTSGSRQETQYF. This rearrangement joins TRBV11-2 to TRBJ2-5; 14 bases line up with TRBD2. Per the germline V gene, CDR1 is SGHAT and CDR2 is FQNNGV. This CDR3 spans 19 amino acids. After removal of 5 bases from V and 2 bases from J, the junction contained 13 bases not matched to a gene.

V gene TRBV7-9 combines with J gene TRBJ1-1; 11 bases match TRBD1. The V gene's germline CDR1 is SEHNR and CDR2 FQNEAQ (reference sequence). The CDR3 is 14 residues long. With V trimmed by 6 bases and J by 8 bases, 8 bases remained unmatched. CDR3 sequence: CASRTPGQGVEAFF. The CDR3 bases are TGTGCCAGCAGGACACCGGGACAGGGGGTCGAAGCTTTCTTT. The whole variable domain, remainder taken from reference TRBV7-9 and TRBJ1-1, is DTGVSQNPRHKITKRGQNVTFRCDPISEHNRLYWYRQTLGQGPEFLTYFQNEAQLEKSRLLSDRFSAERPKGSFSTLEIQRTEQGDSAMYLCASRTPGQGVEAFFGQGTRLTVV.

The rearrangement links TRBV19 to TRBJ2-2; D unclear. V lost 7 bases and J lost 3, with 3 bases in between. CDR3 length: 11 residues. Germline CDR1 LNHDA, CDR2 SQIVND (reference sequence). The CDR3 loop reads CASTYTGELFF. DNA for the CDR3: TGTGCCAGTACCTACACCGGGGAGCTGTTTTTT. The full variable domain, rest sourced from reference TRBV19 and TRBJ2-2, is DGGITQSPKYLFRKEGQNVTLSCEQNLNHDAMYWYRQDPGQGLRLIYYSQIVNDFQKGDIAEGYSVSREKKESFPLTVTSAQKNPTAFYLCASTYTGELFFGEGSRLTVL.

In this sample, this clone turned up many times. J is TRBJ2-1 and V is TRBV4-2, with TRBD2 matching 8 bases. From germline, CDR1 is LGHNA and CDR2 YNFKEQ. CDR3 size: 16 residues. With 1 base clipped from V and 7 bases from J, the junction kept 9 bases outside the gene matches. CDR3 sequence (DNA): TGTGCCAGCAGCCAAGTGGCGGGAGGCTCGGGGAATGAGCAGTTCTTC. Its protein product is CASSQVAGGSGNEQFF.

The rearrangement joins TRBV5-1 to TRBJ1-1; no clear D gene. V shed 4 bases and J shed 4 bases, with 17 bases lying between them. The CDR3 has 15 amino acids. Germline V lookup: CDR1 SGHRS, CDR2 YFSETQ. This CDR3 reads CASSRDRTSGTEAFF. CDR3 bases: TGCGCCAGCAGCCGGGATAGGACTTCGGGCACTGAAGCTTTCTTT.

This chain links TRBV18 with TRBJ2-1; the match to TRBD2 covers 7 bases. The CDR3 runs 17 residues. Per germline, CDR1 KGHSH and CDR2 LQKENI. The J segment lost 1 base and the V segment lost 6 bases, leaving 12 bases of the junction unmatched. CDR3 in DNA: TGTGCCAGCTCCCCCTCTGGACGGCGGGAGTCCTACAATGAGCAGTTCTTC. Its protein product is CASSPSGRRESYNEQFF.

In its sample, this clone was seen a few times. This rearrangement joins TRBV25-1 to TRBJ1-6; 7 positions match TRBD1. Germline V gene data show CDR1 as MGHDK and CDR2 as SYGVNS. This CDR3 comprises 15 residues. V gave up 8 bases and J gave up 10 bases; unmatched junction bases: 14. In DNA form, the CDR3 reads TGTGCCAGCCTCCCAGGGGGTGAGGGTCGATCACCCCTCCACTTT. Encoded protein: CASLPGGEGRSPLHF.

This chain connects TRBV18 to TRBJ1-5; D is unclear. The CDR3 has 16 residues. V shed 2 bases and J shed 3 bases, with 14 bases lying between them. Germline CDR1 is KGHSH and CDR2 is LQKENI. This CDR3 reads CASSPEGAGNNQPQHF. The CDR3 region has the DNA TGTGCCAGCTCACCAGAGGGAGCGGGAAACAATCAGCCCCAGCATTTT.

This clone was seen a handful of times. V and J are TRBV6-1 and TRBJ2-2, with 8 bases fitting TRBD1. This CDR3 comprises 19 residues. The germline gives CDR1 MNHNS, CDR2 SASEGT. The ends lost 0 bases at V and 4 bases at J; junction bases unmatched: 13. The CDR3 loop reads CASSEALGQGIEVTGELFF. CDR3 sequence (DNA): TGTGCCAGCAGTGAAGCGCTAGGACAGGGAATTGAAGTCACCGGGGAGCTGTTTTTT.

This clone was seen a few times. Written as DNA, the CDR3 is TGTGCCAGCAGTTCAGGGGTTTATGGCTACACCTTC. Its protein is CASSSGVYGYTF. The V and J genes are TRBV28 and TRBJ1-2; D possibly corresponds to TRBD1 (6 bases). The germline V gene has CDR1 MDHEN and CDR2 SYDVKM. V lost 4 bases to trimming and J lost 5 bases, with 8 bases between them. The CDR3 spans 12 residues.

This clone was observed a single time. J is TRBJ2-1 and V is TRBV13; no clear D gene. The CDR3 has 14 residues. V shed 2 bases and J shed 4 bases, with 9 bases lying between them. Germline assignment: CDR1 PRHDT and CDR2 FYEKMQ (reference sequence). The DNA for the CDR3 is TGTGCCAGCAGCTTAAGTCAGGTGTACAATGAGCAGTTCTTC. Translating it yields CASSLSQVYNEQFF. Supplemented by reference TRBV13 and TRBJ2-1, the full variable domain reads AAGVIQSPRHLIKEKRETATLKCYPIPRHDTVYWYQQGPGQDPQFLISFYEKMQSDKGSIPDRFSAQQFSDYHSELNMSSLELGDSALYFCASSLSQVYNEQFFGPGTRLTVL.

The chain carries TRBV7-2 and TRBJ2-7, with 10 bases lining up with TRBD2. The CDR3 is 15 residues long. Germline V gene data show CDR1 as SGHTA and CDR2 as FQGNSA. V was clipped by 3 bases and J by 2 bases; unmatched bases: 4. The CDR3 loop reads CASSFHTSGTYEQYF. The CDR3 coding sequence is TGTGCCAGCAGCTTCCACACTAGCGGGACCTACGAGCAGTACTTC.

The CDR3 nucleotides are TGTGCCAGCAGCCCAAGACAGGGGTACTATGGCTACACCTTC. Translating gives CASSPRQGYYGYTF. V usage is TRBV28 and J usage is TRBJ1-2; 8 positions match TRBD1. Trimming cost V 6 bases and J 3 bases; bases outside gene matches: 6. Looked up from germline, CDR1 is MDHEN and CDR2 is SYDVKM. CDR3 length equals 14 residues.

V gene TRBV5-1 combines with J gene TRBJ1-1; a weak D match, TRBD1 (6 bases). Between the trimmed V and J ends, which lost 1 base and 1 base, there was a span of 11 bases. The CDR3 spans 15 residues. CDR1 and CDR2 (germline): SGHRS, YFSETQ. CDR3 residues: CASSLPQGSNTEAFF. CDR3 nucleotides: TGCGCCAGCAGCTTGCCACAGGGTTCGAACACTGAAGCTTTCTTT.